This T cell receptor (beta chain) was recovered during a study of CD8+ T cells in alopecia areata. For the study at large: Graft recipients were approximately 7-11-week-old female C3H/HeJ mice, and donor skin originated from roughly 6-13-month-old C3H/HeJ mice with spontaneous alopecia.

For this clone: Its specificity is not known. The genes and germline here are from mouse. The read comes to an end 4 residues before the CDR3 does, leaving the germline J gene to fill in the end.

The CDR3 extends over 15 amino acids. Germline V gene lookup returns CDR1 NSQYPW and CDR2 LRSPGD (reference sequence). Isolated RNA was reverse transcribed into cDNA used as the sequencing template. The protocol was immunoSEQ multiplex PCR, while the TCRdb copy is restricted to in-frame clones and leaves out a portion. The sample was found to contain about 120,000 clones, and every one recurs. Study outcomes and limitations: Normal scalp had lower clonality than lesional scalp, with alopecia totalis/universalis lesions showing this most strongly. TCR sharing was clearer in mice than between patients, perhaps partly owing to patient HLA diversity.

The source is a C3H/HeJ mouse with alopecia areata. Mouse MHC haplotype: H2-k. The rearrangement uses TRBV1 and TRBJ2-1; 12 positions match TRBD1. The sequencing input was lesional skin. CDR3 DNA (partial): TGCACCTGCAGTGCAGAGGGACAGGGGGCAACT. Protein: CTCSAEGQGAT. From start to end, the CDR3 is CTCSAEGQGATEQFF. Full variable domain (rest looked up from reference TRBV1 and TRBJ2-1): VTLLEQNPRWRLVPRGQAVNLRCILKNSQYPWMSWYQQDLQKQLQWLFTLRSPGDKEVKSLPGADYLATRVTDTELRLQVANMSQGRTLYCTCSAEGQGATEQFFGPGTRLTVL.